This T cell receptor beta chain was obtained from a study of response to subunit inactivated influenza vaccine (dated by TCRdb to 2016 to 2019). Regarding the study in general: Deep quantitative T cell receptor repertoire profiling was used in the study to track responses to a trivalent subunit inactivated influenza vaccine.

The library was produced with RT-PCR. Sequencer: Illumina HiSeq 2500. TCRdb applied fastp at Q25 and MiXCR to the public reads, then kept only in-frame beta chains. Every distinct CDR3 protein forms one entry, paired with its most common genes and DNA. The sample table shows about 700,000 distinct CDR3 sequences, and roughly 13% are seen once. Around 6.5% of the sample is held by the ten biggest clonotypes. What the authors observed across the whole study: The authors suggested that each seasonal influenza vaccination may recruit only a limited number of new T cells.

After removal of 4 bases from V and 11 bases from J, the junction retains 6 bases not matched to a gene. CDR1 is given as SGHDT and CDR2 as YYEEEE, both from the germline V gene. The CDR3 measures 13 amino acids from cysteine to phenylalanine. Of all the DNA, just the CDR3 is kept, 39 bases in frame from base 1. This clonotype came up many times. What this receptor recognizes is not known. Base qualities are missing; no much larger clone stands one base away. The starting material was PBMCs from blood, obtained 14 to 15 days before vaccination. The clonotype comes from a man in his fifties or sixties who received an inactivated influenza vaccine. Donor details come from another sample of the same person, matched by shared clones. The receptor chain draws on TRBV5-6 and TRBJ2-3; 11 bases in the middle match TRBD2. The nucleotide sequence reads as follows: TGTGCCAGCAGCATGATCCTAGCGGGGGGGCAGTATTTT. Translated, this is CASSMILAGGQYF.